This TCR beta chain was found in a study of neurological immune-mediated disorders. The sample holds a few counts of this clonotype. 5'RACE with 10-nucleotide random UMIs produced the cDNA. Every sequencing run generated over 180 million TCR-beta sequences from 15-18 subjects. TCRdb recomputed calls from the 5' RACE reads with MiXCR, one row per CDR3 protein. The sample carries about 50,000 distinct CDR3 sequences, 10% recorded once. V gave up 5 bases and J gave up 5 bases; unmatched junction bases: 7. Germline V gene sequence: CDR1 DFQATT, CDR2 SNEGSKA (reference sequence). The CDR3 sequence is 13 residues long.

The rearrangement links TRBV20-1 to TRBJ2-5; TRBD2 matches at 8 bases. Source material: PBMCs. The TCR comes from a man between 65 and 79 years old with HTLV-1-associated myelopathy (HAM/TSP). CDR3 amino acids: CSAPKIAGETQYF. Here the CDR3 DNA reads TGCAGTGCTCCCAAGATAGCGGGGGAGACCCAGTACTTC.